This is a list of T cell receptor beta chains from one sample in a study of blood T cell repertoires in COVID-19. Profiling relied on immunoSEQ multiplex PCR, and the TCRdb table lists in-frame clones only, not all of them. In the table there are over 100,000 clones, around nine tenths of which are singletons. The sequencing sample was made of peripheral blood. These receptor sequences come from a man in his 60s with COVID-19, enrolled during active disease. Each CDR3 is given with its conserved first and last residue. Each record gives: clone size, D gene, CDR3 length, J gene, V gene, CDR3 DNA, CDR3 protein. A D gene is named only where the DNA matches it firmly. Clone size appears in some rows only: once, few, many, or a class for an expanded clone.

size: .; D: .; length: 15; J: TRBJ1-1; V: TRBV5-4; DNA: TGTGCCAGCAGCCCATCAGCGCATAGAGGAACTGAAGCTTTCTTT; CDR3: CASSPSAHRGTEAFF
size: .; D: TRBD1; length: 16; J: TRBJ1-5; V: TRBV19; DNA: TGTGCCAGTAGTCAGGACAGAGACAGGGGGAGTCAGCCCCAGCATTTT; CDR3: CASSQDRDRGSQPQHF
size: .; D: .; length: 14; J: TRBJ2-5; V: TRBV30; DNA: TGTGCCTGGAGGGGTTGGCCGGGTGGGGAGACCCAGTACTTC; CDR3: CAWRGWPGGETQYF
size: once; D: .; length: 15; J: TRBJ2-2; V: TRBV6-6; DNA: TGTGCCAGCAGCCGGGGGGCGCTAAACACCGGGGAGCTGTTTTTT; CDR3: CASSRGALNTGELFF
size: .; D: .; length: 16; J: TRBJ1-1; V: TRBV5-5; DNA: TGTGCCAGCAGCCCGCTGTGGGGAGAGTTGAACACTGAAGCTTTCTTT; CDR3: CASSPLWGELNTEAFF
size: .; D: .; length: 15; J: TRBJ2-3; V: TRBV2; DNA: TGTGCCAGCAGTCCAGAACAGGGATGGTCAGATACGCAGTATTTT; CDR3: CASSPEQGWSDTQYF
size: .; D: .; length: 15; J: TRBJ2-3; V: TRBV9; DNA: TGTGCCAGCAGCGTAGTTGGCTTCAGCACAGATACGCAGTATTTT; CDR3: CASSVVGFSTDTQYF
size: .; D: .; length: 13; J: TRBJ1-1; V: TRBV6-5; DNA: TGTGCCAGCAGGGACACGGACGCCACTGAAGCTTTCTTT; CDR3: CASRDTDATEAFF
size: .; D: TRBD2; length: 18; J: TRBJ2-7; V: TRBV3-1/TRBV3-2; DNA: TGTGCCAGCAGCCAAGATCTCCTTGGGCTAGCGGGGGACTACGAGCAGTACTTC; CDR3: CASSQDLLGLAGDYEQYF
size: .; D: .; length: 15; J: TRBJ1-1; V: TRBV7-3; DNA: TGTGCCAGCAGCTTAATTGCTGGGGCGAACACTGAAGCTTTCTTT; CDR3: CASSLIAGANTEAFF
size: .; D: TRBD2; length: 15; J: TRBJ2-5; V: TRBV11-1; DNA: TGTGCCAGCAGCTTAGTTAGAGGACTAGCGGAGACCCAGTACTTC; CDR3: CASSLVRGLAETQYF
size: .; D: TRBD1; length: 13; J: TRBJ2-7; V: TRBV2; DNA: TGTGCCAGCAGTGAGGGGACAGGGACCGAGCAGTACTTC; CDR3: CASSEGTGTEQYF
size: .; D: TRBD2; length: 15; J: TRBJ2-3; V: TRBV7-9; DNA: TGTGCCAGCAGCTTAGCGGCTAGCGGGGGGGATACGCAGTATTTT; CDR3: CASSLAASGGDTQYF
size: .; D: TRBD2; length: 15; J: TRBJ2-1; V: TRBV5-1; DNA: TGCGCCAGCGGGACTAGCGGGGGGGCTGGCGATGAGCAGTTCTTC; CDR3: CASGTSGGAGDEQFF
size: .; D: .; length: 12; J: TRBJ2-1; V: TRBV7-2; DNA: TGTGCCAGCAGAACTAGGGAGGCTGAGCAGTTCTTC; CDR3: CASRTREAEQFF
size: .; D: .; length: 12; J: TRBJ2-2; V: TRBV3-1/TRBV3-2; DNA: TGTGCCAGCAGCCCCGACACCGGGGAGCTGTTTTTT; CDR3: CASSPDTGELFF
size: .; D: TRBD2; length: 14; J: TRBJ2-3; V: TRBV5-1; DNA: TGCGCCAGCAGTATGGCGGGGGTAAGAAATACGCAGTATTTT; CDR3: CASSMAGVRNTQYF
size: .; D: .; length: 16; J: TRBJ2-7; V: TRBV9; DNA: TGTGCCAGCAGCGGTATGACTAGTAATTCCTTGTACGAGCAGTACTTC; CDR3: CASSGMTSNSLYEQYF
size: .; D: TRBD1; length: 14; J: TRBJ1-2; V: TRBV3-1/TRBV3-2; DNA: TGTGCCAGCAGCCAAACTACAGGGGACTATGGCTACACCTTC; CDR3: CASSQTTGDYGYTF
size: .; D: TRBD1; length: 14; J: TRBJ1-2; V: TRBV28; DNA: TGTGCCAGCAGGTCAACAGGGGGCGACTATGGCTACACCTTC; CDR3: CASRSTGGDYGYTF
size: .; D: TRBD1; length: 14; J: TRBJ1-2; V: TRBV6-5; DNA: TGTGCCAGCAGCTCCATGACAGGGGAGTATGGCTACACCTTC; CDR3: CASSSMTGEYGYTF
size: once; D: .; length: 15; J: TRBJ2-7; V: TRBV27; DNA: TGTGCCAGCAGTTTCGGACAGAGTTGGAACTACGAGCAGTACTTC; CDR3: CASSFGQSWNYEQYF
size: once; D: TRBD1; length: 15; J: TRBJ1-1; V: TRBV6-5; DNA: TGTGCCAGCAGTTACTCGACAGGGAGAGGGGCTGAAGCTTTCTTT; CDR3: CASSYSTGRGAEAFF
size: .; D: .; length: 11; J: TRBJ2-1; V: TRBV19; DNA: TGTGCCAGTAGCCCTAGCAATGAGCAGTTCTTC; CDR3: CASSPSNEQFF
size: .; D: .; length: 11; J: TRBJ2-1; V: TRBV3-1/TRBV3-2; DNA: TGTGCCAGCAGCCTAGTCGATGAGCAGTTCTTC; CDR3: CASSLVDEQFF
size: few; D: TRBD1; length: 15; J: TRBJ2-7; V: TRBV7-2; DNA: TGTGCCAGCAGCCCCGCCACAGGGGGCTTCTACGAGCAGTACTTC; CDR3: CASSPATGGFYEQYF
size: .; D: .; length: 17; J: TRBJ1-3; V: TRBV6-1; DNA: TGTGCCAGCAGTGAAGCGATGAGGCCCACCTCTGGAAACACCATATATTTT; CDR3: CASSEAMRPTSGNTIYF
size: few; D: .; length: 12; J: TRBJ2-7; V: TRBV29-1; DNA: TGCAGCGGGTTCACGAGCTCCTACGAGCAGTACTTC; CDR3: CSGFTSSYEQYF
size: .; D: TRBD1; length: 15; J: TRBJ1-4; V: TRBV11-2; DNA: TGTGCCAGCAGCTTAGGGACAGGATGGGACGAAAAACTGTTTTTT; CDR3: CASSLGTGWDEKLFF
size: .; D: .; length: 13; J: TRBJ1-2; V: TRBV7-9; DNA: TGTGCCAGCAGCTTAGTTTCAGGGGATGGCTACACCTTC; CDR3: CASSLVSGDGYTF
size: once; D: TRBD1; length: 14; J: TRBJ1-1; V: TRBV3-1/TRBV3-2; DNA: TGTGCCAGCAGCTTCGGACAGGGAAACACTGAAGCTTTCTTT; CDR3: CASSFGQGNTEAFF
size: .; D: .; length: 14; J: TRBJ2-5; V: TRBV28; DNA: TGTGCCAGCAGCCGCCGGGGGACCCAAGAGACCCAGTACTTC; CDR3: CASSRRGTQETQYF
size: .; D: TRBD1; length: 18; J: TRBJ1-1; V: TRBV5-1; DNA: TGCGCCAGCAGCGCCCGAGGGACAGGGGGCCGGATTGACACTGAAGCTTTCTTT; CDR3: CASSARGTGGRIDTEAFF
size: .; D: .; length: 12; J: TRBJ1-2; V: TRBV25-1; DNA: TGTGCCGGAGAGATACAGGGTGCTGGCTACACCTTC; CDR3: CAGEIQGAGYTF
size: .; D: TRBD1; length: 15; J: TRBJ1-1; V: TRBV5-1; DNA: TGCGCCAGCAGCTTGGTACAGGGGTCGAACACTGAAGCTTTCTTT; CDR3: CASSLVQGSNTEAFF
size: few; D: .; length: 15; J: TRBJ1-6; V: TRBV19; DNA: TGTGCCAGTAGTATACTCCCTACCGTCCGCTCACCCCTCCACTTT; CDR3: CASSILPTVRSPLHF
size: .; D: .; length: 17; J: TRBJ1-6; V: TRBV10-3; DNA: TGTGCCATCAGTGCCAGTCAGGGGAAGGCCTATAATTCACCCCTCCACTTT; CDR3: CAISASQGKAYNSPLHF
size: .; D: .; length: 15; J: TRBJ1-6; V: TRBV18; DNA: TGTGCCAGCTCACCACGGGTGGGGGGGGATTCACCCCTCCACTTT; CDR3: CASSPRVGGDSPLHF
size: .; D: .; length: 16; J: TRBJ1-2; V: TRBV4-3; DNA: TGCGCCAGCAGCCAAGGACCCGGGGAGGCTCTCGGGGGCTACACCTTC; CDR3: CASSQGPGEALGGYTF
size: .; D: TRBD1; length: 16; J: TRBJ2-7; V: TRBV5-8; DNA: TGTGCCAGCAGCTTGGAACGACAGGGGGGGAACTACGAGCAGTACTTC; CDR3: CASSLERQGGNYEQYF
size: .; D: .; length: 13; J: TRBJ2-5; V: TRBV12-3/TRBV12-4; DNA: TGTGCCAGCAGTTTCGACACATTAGAGACCCAGTACTTC; CDR3: CASSFDTLETQYF
size: .; D: .; length: 14; J: TRBJ1-4; V: TRBV10-2; DNA: TGCGCCAGCAGCCGGGGCCTAGCGAGCGAAAAACTGTTTTTT; CDR3: CASSRGLASEKLFF
size: .; D: TRBD1; length: 16; J: TRBJ2-3; V: TRBV5-8; DNA: TGTGCCAGCAGCCTAGGACAGGCAGCTAGCACAGATACGCAGTATTTT; CDR3: CASSLGQAASTDTQYF
size: .; D: TRBD1; length: 14; J: TRBJ1-1; V: TRBV30; DNA: TGTGCCTGGAGTAGGGCAGGGGGTTTCACTGAAGCTTTCTTT; CDR3: CAWSRAGGFTEAFF
size: .; D: TRBD1; length: 14; J: TRBJ1-1; V: TRBV28; DNA: TGTGCCAGCAGCTCGACAGGGGAGAATACTGAAGCTTTCTTT; CDR3: CASSSTGENTEAFF
size: .; D: .; length: 14; J: TRBJ1-1; V: TRBV14; DNA: TGTGCCAGCAGCCAAGACGCCCGGGGAACTGAAGCTTTCTTT; CDR3: CASSQDARGTEAFF
size: .; D: TRBD1; length: 15; J: TRBJ2-3; V: TRBV7-9; DNA: TGTGCCAGCAGCTTAGAGGGACAGGGCACAGATACGCAGTATTTT; CDR3: CASSLEGQGTDTQYF
size: .; D: TRBD1; length: 15; J: TRBJ2-3; V: TRBV11-3; DNA: TGTGCCAGCAGCCTCCGGGACAGGGGGACGGATACGCAGTATTTT; CDR3: CASSLRDRGTDTQYF
size: few; D: TRBD1; length: 14; J: TRBJ1-2; V: TRBV7-9; DNA: TGTGCCAGCAGCTTAAGGGACAGGGGCTATGGCTACACCTTC; CDR3: CASSLRDRGYGYTF
size: .; D: .; length: 13; J: TRBJ1-5; V: TRBV2; DNA: TGTGCCAGCGACGCGGGGAGCAATCAGCCCCAGCATTTT; CDR3: CASDAGSNQPQHF
size: .; D: .; length: 16; J: TRBJ2-2; V: TRBV7-2; DNA: TGTGCCAGCACCCTAAGACCGGGACACCTCACCGGGGAGCTGTTTTTT; CDR3: CASTLRPGHLTGELFF
size: .; D: TRBD1; length: 13; J: TRBJ1-1; V: TRBV6-5; DNA: TGTGCCAGCAGGGTGAACAGGGGGTTAGGAGCTTTCTTT; CDR3: CASRVNRGLGAFF